These 30 T cell receptor beta chains originate from one sample sequenced in a study of Ad26.COV2.S vaccination and SARS-CoV-2 variants. Assay used: immunoSEQ multiplex PCR; TCRdb lists only in-frame clones, some missing. The sample has under 550,000 clones; 90% are singletons. Noted treatment: about 20 received Ad26.COV2.S at low or high dose, single or two shots; about 5 received placebo; per-sample allocation not given. Collection of the samples took place on day 63 after the first injection of vaccine or placebo. The sample here was peripheral blood, taken in a trial of Ad26.COV2.S vaccine versus placebo. These receptors originate from a person aged 18-60 years who received the Ad26.COV2.S COVID-19 vaccine or a placebo.

V is TRBV11-2 and J is TRBJ2-3, with unresolved D. There are 12 residues in the CDR3. Germline V CDR1 and CDR2: SGHAT, FQNNGV. V dropped 4 bases and J dropped 8 bases, with 10 bases sitting between them. The CDR3: CASSSTDVTQYF. CDR3 coding DNA: TGTGCCAGCAGCTCCACAGATGTTACGCAGTATTTT.

V usage is TRBV5-6 and J usage is TRBJ2-7; 9 positions match TRBD1. V shed 2 bases, J shed 3 bases, and the junction held 6 bases outside the gene matches. CDR1 SGHDT and CDR2 YYEEEE come from the germline V gene. The CDR3 contains 15 residues. The CDR3 DNA follows: TGTGCCAGCAGCTTAGGGACAGGGTCCCGCTACGAGCAGTACTTC. It codes for CASSLGTGSRYEQYF.

The genes are TRBV5-1 and TRBJ1-2; perhaps TRBD1 as D (6 bases). Germline-derived CDR1 and CDR2 are SGHRS and YFSETQ. V lost 8 bases and J 10 bases, leaving 21 bases between the germline ends. This CDR3 is built from 13 residues. The CDR3 nucleotides are TGCGCCAGTAGGAAGGACAGCCCCGAAGCCTACACCTTC. Encoded protein: CASRKDSPEAYTF.

The V gene is TRBV4-3, the J gene TRBJ1-1, with D unclear. The CDR3 spans 15 residues. Between the trimmed V and J ends, which lost 0 bases and 5 bases, there was a span of 13 bases. Looked up from germline, CDR1 is LGHNA and CDR2 is YSLEER. Here the CDR3 DNA reads TGCGCCAGCAGCCAAGACCCAGCAGGCAGGACTGAAGCTTTCTTT. Translating gives CASSQDPAGRTEAFF.

The chain is built from TRBV4-3 and TRBJ2-7; a weak D match, TRBD2 (5 bases). With 0 bases removed from V and 2 bases from J, the gap between germline ends came to 14 bases. The CDR3 consists of 16 residues. Germline values: CDR1 LGHNA, CDR2 YSLEER. Here the CDR3 DNA reads TGCGCCAGCAGCCAAGATTCCACCACGAGGGCCTACGAGCAGTACTTC. Residues: CASSQDSTTRAYEQYF.

The chain combines TRBV15 with TRBJ2-7; 9 bases match TRBD1. The CDR3 is 15 residues long. Germline trimming cut 4 bases from V and 3 bases from J; bases unmatched to any gene: 7. Germline V gene data show CDR1 as LNHNV and CDR2 as YYDKDF (reference sequence). This CDR3 is CATSILGQGFYEQYF. The CDR3 DNA is TGTGCCACCAGCATCTTGGGACAGGGCTTCTACGAGCAGTACTTC.

V usage is TRBV20-1 and J usage is TRBJ1-1; no reliable D call. The germline CDR1 and CDR2 sequences are DFQATT and SNEGSKA (reference sequence). The V and J ends lost 3 bases and 4 bases respectively, with 6 bases between them. The length of the CDR3 is 11 residues. The CDR3 here is CSASPFTEAFF. CDR3 coding DNA: TGCAGTGCTAGCCCCTTCACTGAAGCTTTCTTT.

The gene calls are TRBV18 and TRBJ2-7; TRBD1 matches 10 bases. The CDR3 spans 15 residues. Germline V gene sequence: CDR1 KGHSH, CDR2 LQKENI. Unmatched junction bases numbered 9, after V lost 3 bases and J lost 7 bases. In DNA, the CDR3 is TGTGCCAGCTCACCTATGGGACAGGGGTCTGGGGAGCAGTACTTC. Translated: CASSPMGQGSGEQYF. The full variable domain, in which reference TRBV18 and TRBJ2-7 provide the parts outside the CDR3, is NAGVMQNPRHLVRRRGQEARLRCSPMKGHSHVYWYRQLPEEGLKFMVYLQKENIIDESGMPKERFSAEFPKEGPSILRIQQVVRGDSAAYFCASSPMGQGSGEQYFGPGTRLTVT.

The chain has TRBV5-6 and TRBJ2-7, with D perhaps matching TRBD1 (5 bases). The V end lost 0 bases, the J end lost 0 bases, and 10 bases lay between the germline ends. Germline V gene data show CDR1 as SGHDT and CDR2 as YYEEEE. This CDR3 is 15 amino acids long. The CDR3 loop reads CASSLVGVNSYEQYF. The CDR3, as DNA: TGTGCCAGCAGCTTGGTAGGGGTAAACTCCTACGAGCAGTACTTC.

V is TRBV5-1 and J is TRBJ1-5, with D possibly matching TRBD1 (5 bases). Deletions cut 5 bases from V and 4 bases from J, with 10 bases between. The CDR3 runs to 13 residues. Germline CDR1 reads SGHRS; CDR2 reads YFSETQ. The CDR3 here is CASRGDENQPQHF. CDR3 nucleotide sequence: TGCGCCAGCAGGGGGGACGAAAATCAGCCCCAGCATTTT.

A single count supports this clone. The CDR3 DNA reads as TGTGCCAGCAGCTCGGGGCCGCGCCCGGGAAACGAGCAGTACTTC. Protein sequence: CASSSGPRPGNEQYF. The chain employs TRBV5-4 and TRBJ2-7, with D perhaps given as TRBD1 or TRBD2 (5 bases each). The CDR3 covers 15 residues. V lost 3 bases, J lost 5 bases, and 18 bases lay in between. Germline V gene data show CDR1 as SGHNT and CDR2 as YYREEE (reference sequence).

V gene TRBV12-3 or TRBV12-4 combines with J gene TRBJ2-3; no clear D. V was shortened by 2 bases and J by 10 bases, with 10 bases between the two germline ends. This CDR3 has 12 residues. The DNA for the CDR3 is TGTGCCAGCAGTTTACGTTTTTGGGCGCAGTATTTT. Encoded protein: CASSLRFWAQYF.

V usage is TRBV7-9 and J usage is TRBJ2-7; 11 bases are shared with TRBD2. This CDR3 is 16 amino acids long. Germline CDR1 and CDR2: SEHNR and FQNEAQ (reference sequence). After removal of 5 bases from V and 4 bases from J, the junction contained 10 bases not matched to a gene. CDR3 sequence: CASSPIAGGPVYEQYF. The DNA for the CDR3 is TGTGCCAGCAGCCCTATAGCGGGAGGGCCGGTTTACGAGCAGTACTTC.

This clone appeared once. This chain connects TRBV6-5 to TRBJ2-7, with TRBD2 matching 7 bases. Germline V gives CDR1 MNHEY, CDR2 SVGAGI. The CDR3 runs to 15 residues. J gave up 5 bases and V 2 bases, and 9 bases lay outside the gene matches. CDR3 in amino acids: CASSYAGAFPNEQYF. The CDR3 nucleotides read TGTGCCAGCAGTTACGCGGGAGCGTTTCCTAACGAGCAGTACTTC.

The rearrangement links TRBV12-3 or TRBV12-4 to TRBJ2-5; 8 bases match TRBD1. CDR3 length equals 13 residues. V lost 5 bases to trimming and J lost 7 bases; unmatched junction nucleotides: 6. CDR3 in amino acids: CASSPDRVVTQYF. The CDR3 DNA reads TGTGCCAGCAGTCCGGACAGGGTAGTGACCCAGTACTTC.

The chain recombines TRBV11-3 with TRBJ2-7; possible D gene TRBD2, 5 bases. V dropped 0 bases and J dropped 2 bases, with 11 bases sitting between them. The CDR3 totals 15 residues. Germline-derived CDR1 and CDR2 are SGHNT and YENEEA. CDR3 bases: TGTGCCAGCAGCTTAGAGGCGGGCCCTCCCTACGAGCAGTACTTC. Its protein is CASSLEAGPPYEQYF.

On this clone itself: Germline is not matched at one junction end, which may reflect a read error. CDR3 DNA sequence: TGCAGTGCTAGGTTCCCCGCGGGCTGCTTC. This gives the protein CSARFPAGCF. The gene calls are TRBV20-1 and TRBJ2-7; D is possibly TRBD2 (5 bases). In germline, CDR1 is DFQATT, CDR2 SNEGSKA (reference sequence). The CDR3 length is 10 residues.

This clone was observed at least ten times. Other nucleotide sequences in the sample specify the same CDR3. This rearrangement joins TRBV5-4 to TRBJ2-7; D may be TRBD1 (5 bases). CDR1 is SGHNT and CDR2 is YYREEE in the germline V gene (reference sequence). This CDR3 spans 14 amino acids. Trimming left V 3 bases short and J 12 bases short, with 22 bases between. For the CDR3, the DNA is TGTGCCAGCAGCTCACTAAGACAGCCCCTCACTTCGTACTTC. It codes for CASSSLRQPLTSYF. The full variable domain, with the rest looked up from reference TRBV5-4 and TRBJ2-7, is ETGVTQSPTHLIKTRGQQVTLRCSSQSGHNTVSWYQQALGQGPQFIFQYYREEENGRGNFPPRFSGLQFPNYSSELNVNALELDDSALYLCASSSLRQPLTSYFGPGTRLTVT.

The chain links TRBV7-9 to TRBJ2-7; possibly TRBD2 for D (5 bases). The CDR3 has 16 residues. CDR1 and CDR2 from the germline V gene are SEHNR and FQNEAQ (reference sequence). Trimming shortened V by 5 bases and J by 2 bases, and 19 bases separated the two germline ends. CDR3 amino acids: CASSPVVSYGAYEQYF. The CDR3 coding sequence is TGTGCCAGCAGCCCTGTGGTTAGTTACGGGGCCTACGAGCAGTACTTC. The whole variable domain, remainder taken from reference TRBV7-9 and TRBJ2-7, is DTGVSQNPRHKITKRGQNVTFRCDPISEHNRLYWYRQTLGQGPEFLTYFQNEAQLEKSRLLSDRFSAERPKGSFSTLEIQRTEQGDSAMYLCASSPVVSYGAYEQYFGPGTRLTVT.

This rearrangement joins TRBV6-5 to TRBJ1-2; 10 nucleotides match TRBD1. The germline V gene has CDR1 MNHEY and CDR2 SVGAGI. With V trimmed by 8 bases and J by 3 bases, 9 bases remained unmatched. The CDR3 consists of 15 residues. Written as DNA, the CDR3 is TGTGCCAGCTACCGACAGGGGGCCGGTGACTATGGCTACACCTTC. It translates to CASYRQGAGDYGYTF.

This clone was detected once. The chain carries TRBV7-9 and TRBJ1-1, with D hard to call. The CDR3 sequence is 10 residues long. Germline lookup yields CDR1 SEHNR and CDR2 FQNEAQ (reference sequence). The V end lost 8 bases, the J end lost 7 bases, and 8 bases lay between the germline ends. The CDR3 DNA reads TGTGCCAGCGAGGGTCGTGAAGCTTTCTTT. Translating it yields CASEGREAFF.

This clone was seen only once. The chain couples TRBV6-2 or TRBV6-3 to TRBJ2-2; D is unclear. There are 13 residues in the CDR3. V shed 4 bases and J shed 3 bases, with 6 bases lying between them. The V gene's germline CDR1 is MNHEY and CDR2 SVGEGT. The CDR3 DNA follows: TGTGCCAGCAGTTCTGCCCACACCGGGGAGCTGTTTTTT. It yields the protein CASSSAHTGELFF.

This chain links TRBV6-6 with TRBJ1-5; D remains ambiguous. In germline, CDR1 is MNHNY, CDR2 SVGAGI (reference sequence). This CDR3 comprises 15 residues. Between the trimmed V and J ends, which lost 0 bases and 7 bases, there was a span of 13 bases. The CDR3 protein is CASSYSGGVGQPQHF. The DNA of the CDR3 is TGTGCCAGCAGTTACTCGGGTGGGGTGGGGCAGCCCCAGCATTTT.

V is TRBV10-2 and J is TRBJ2-1, with D possibly matching TRBD1 (5 bases). The V and J ends lost 6 bases and 10 bases respectively, with 16 bases between them. The CDR3 has 13 residues. The germline gives CDR1 WSHSY, CDR2 SAAADI. DNA of the CDR3: TGCGCCAGCAGCTTGGCTGCTTCAGGGGAGCAGTTCTTC. Translated, it gives CASSLAASGEQFF.

This clone was counted once. The rearrangement uses TRBV15 and TRBJ2-7; TRBD2 matches at 8 bases. In germline, CDR1 is LNHNV, CDR2 YYDKDF (reference sequence). This CDR3 has 16 amino acids. Trimming cost V 0 bases and J 5 bases; bases outside gene matches: 9. Here the CDR3 DNA reads TGTGCCACCAGCAGAGAAGCCAGCGGGAGCGAGAACGAGCAGTACTTC. Protein sequence: CATSREASGSENEQYF. The full variable domain, its missing parts supplied by reference TRBV15 and TRBJ2-7, is DAMVIQNPRYQVTQFGKPVTLSCSQTLNHNVMYWYQQKSSQAPKLLFHYYDKDFNNEADTPDNFQSRRPNTSFCFLDIRSPGLGDTAMYLCATSREASGSENEQYFGPGTRLTVT.

The chain combines TRBV28 with TRBJ2-3; 7 positions match TRBD1. Germline assignment: CDR1 MDHEN and CDR2 SYDVKM. There are 14 residues in the CDR3. V shed 5 bases and J 4 bases; nucleotides not matched to a gene: 6. In DNA, the CDR3 is TGTGCCAGCAGTCCACCGACAGGGCCAGATACGCAGTATTTT. Translating gives CASSPPTGPDTQYF.

For this clone: This specimen includes other DNA sequences encoding the same CDR3. This sequence joins TRBV2 and TRBJ1-4; D gene ambiguous. This CDR3 is 15 amino acids long. CDR1 is SNHLY, CDR2 FYNNEI, per germline. Trimming pared 6 bases from V and 2 bases from J, leaving 13 bases between. The CDR3 bases are TGTGCCAGCAGATTTGGGTTGGGCACTAATGAAAAACTGTTTTTT. Its protein product is CASRFGLGTNEKLFF.

The CDR3: CATSDRTGGIGGELFF. Here the CDR3 DNA reads TGTGCCACCAGTGATCGGACAGGGGGCATTGGCGGGGAGCTGTTTTTT. V and J are TRBV24-1 and TRBJ2-2, with TRBD1 identical over 11 bases. The CDR3 totals 16 residues. Germline CDR1 reads KGHDR; CDR2 reads SFDVKD. J was trimmed by 7 bases and V by 3 bases; bases with no gene match: 6.

V gene TRBV19 combines with J gene TRBJ2-7, with D possibly matching TRBD2 (5 bases). Trimming removed 6 bases from V and 2 bases from J, with 17 bases in between. Germline V lookup: CDR1 LNHDA, CDR2 SQIVND (reference sequence). The CDR3 sequence is 15 residues long. The DNA of the CDR3 is TGTGCCAGTAGCAAGACCCGGGATGGGACCTACGAGCAGTACTTC. Protein product: CASSKTRDGTYEQYF.

The chain recombines TRBV7-9 with TRBJ1-2, with D perhaps TRBD1 (6 bases). The V end was cut by 0 bases, the J end by 6 bases, with 11 bases between. The CDR3 totals 14 residues. CDR1 and CDR2 (germline): SEHNR, FQNEAQ (reference sequence). The CDR3 is CASSLAWTVNGYTF. The CDR3 nucleotides are TGTGCCAGCAGCTTAGCGTGGACAGTCAATGGCTACACCTTC. The full variable domain, with the rest looked up from reference TRBV7-9 and TRBJ1-2, is DTGVSQNPRHKITKRGQNVTFRCDPISEHNRLYWYRQTLGQGPEFLTYFQNEAQLEKSRLLSDRFSAERPKGSFSTLEIQRTEQGDSAMYLCASSLAWTVNGYTFGSGTRLTVV.